This T cell receptor (beta chain) emerged from a study of T cells after yellow fever vaccination. Study as a whole: SMART-Seq v4 Ultra Low Input prepared libraries from low-cell fractions. Study outcomes and limitations: Although the secondary response was weaker, it peaked faster, at day 5 versus 15. Once the booster was given, most primary-vaccination clones reappeared, at approximately 97% for CD4 and 88% for CD8.

The CDR3 sequence is 13 residues long. Trimming cost V 5 bases and J 7 bases, with 11 bases left between them. CDR1 and CDR2 from the germline V gene are SGHVS and FNYEAQ. This clonotype was counted a few times. TCRdb used MiXCR to reprocess the 5' RACE reads, holding one entry per CDR3 protein. The table has over 45,000 distinct CDR3 sequences, approximately 5.7% seen once. The sequence was obtained from a man aged 18 to 29 who received the YFV17D yellow fever vaccine. The chain carries TRBV7-6 and TRBJ2-2, with D maybe TRBD2 (5 bases). The material sequenced was PBMCs, either bulk or a sorted T-cell subset (CD4+, CD8+, memory, or dextramer-sorted; not recorded which), taken on the day of the yellow fever booster vaccination. CDR3 region: CASSRREYGELFF. As DNA, the CDR3 is TGTGCCAGCAGCCGTAGGGAGTACGGGGAGCTGTTTTTT.